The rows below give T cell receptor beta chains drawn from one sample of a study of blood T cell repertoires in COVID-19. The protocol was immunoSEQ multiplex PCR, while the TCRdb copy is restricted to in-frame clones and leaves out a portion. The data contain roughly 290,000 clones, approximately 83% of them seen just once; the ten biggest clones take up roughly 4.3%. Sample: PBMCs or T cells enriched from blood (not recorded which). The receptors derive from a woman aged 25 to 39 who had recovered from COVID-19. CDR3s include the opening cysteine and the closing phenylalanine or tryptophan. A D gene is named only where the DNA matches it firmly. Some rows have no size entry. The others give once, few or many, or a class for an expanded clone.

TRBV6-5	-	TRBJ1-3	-	TGTGCCAGCATGCCCCAACAGGGTGTAAACACCATATATTTT	CASMPQQGVNTIYF
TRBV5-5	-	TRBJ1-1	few	TGTGCCAGCAGCCCGAAGGGGGTGAACACTGAAGCTTTCTTT	CASSPKGVNTEAFF
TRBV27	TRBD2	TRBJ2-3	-	TGTGCCAGCAGTCTTGGGGGGGAGGGAACAGATACGCAGTATTTT	CASSLGGEGTDTQYF
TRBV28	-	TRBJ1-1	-	TGTGCCAGCTGGGGGCTAGCGAACACTGAAGCTTTCTTT	CASWGLANTEAFF
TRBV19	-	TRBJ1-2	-	TGTGCCAGTAGTAACCCCACCGCTCGCGGCTATGGCTACACCTTC	CASSNPTARGYGYTF
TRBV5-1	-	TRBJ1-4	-	TGCGCCAGCAGCTGGCAGGGGAGCACTAATGAAAAACTGTTTTTT	CASSWQGSTNEKLFF
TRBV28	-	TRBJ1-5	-	TGTGCCAGCAGCATAGACACGTTGGTCAGGCCCCAGCATTTT	CASSIDTLVRPQHF
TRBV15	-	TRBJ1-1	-	TGTGCCACCAGCAGTGTAACAGGGAACACTGAAGCTTTCTTT	CATSSVTGNTEAFF
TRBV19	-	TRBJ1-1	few	TGTGCCAGTAGTATTCAACAGATGAACACTGAAGCTTTCTTT	CASSIQQMNTEAFF
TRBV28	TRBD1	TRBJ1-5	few	TGTGCCAGCATACTCCTCAGGGACAGGGGACTCAATCGGCCCCAGCATTTT	CASILLRDRGLNRPQHF
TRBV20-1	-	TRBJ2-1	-	TGCAGTGCCACCTTAGTAAATGAGCAGTTCTTC	CSATLVNEQFF
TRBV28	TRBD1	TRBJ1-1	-	TGTGCCAGCAGTCCGCGTACCGGGACAGCAAACACTGAAGCTTTCTTT	CASSPRTGTANTEAFF
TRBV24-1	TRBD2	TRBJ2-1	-	TGTGCCACCAGTGATAGGGCTAGCGGGCGACGCTCCTACAATGAGCAGTTCTTC	CATSDRASGRRSYNEQFF
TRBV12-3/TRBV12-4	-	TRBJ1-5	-	TGTGCCAGCAGACTACAGGTTCAGCCCCAGCATTTT	CASRLQVQPQHF
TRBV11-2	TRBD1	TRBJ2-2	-	TGTGCCAGCAGCTTCCCTAGGACAGGGCGGGTCAACACCGGGGAGCTGTTTTTT	CASSFPRTGRVNTGELFF
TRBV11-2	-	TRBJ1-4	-	TGTGCCAGCAGCTTAAACGGGGGGGGTGAAAAACTGTTTTTT	CASSLNGGGEKLFF
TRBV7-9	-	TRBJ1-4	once	TGTGCCAGCAGCTTTGGGCAGGGTCATGAAAAACTGTTTTTT	CASSFGQGHEKLFF
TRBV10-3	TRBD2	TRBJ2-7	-	TGTGCCATCAGGGGGGAGGTAGCGGGGGATAAGGGGTACGAGCAGTACTTC	CAIRGEVAGDKGYEQYF
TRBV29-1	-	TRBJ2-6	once	TGCAGCGCGATGACAGAAGACAACTCTGGGGCCAACGTCCTGACTTTC	CSAMTEDNSGANVLTF
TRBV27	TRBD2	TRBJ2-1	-	TGTGCCAGCAGTCCGATAGCGGGGTCTGGTTTCTACAATGAGCAGTTCTTC	CASSPIAGSGFYNEQFF
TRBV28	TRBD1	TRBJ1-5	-	TGTGCCAGCAGGACAGGGGCTGTGGGGAATCAGCCCCAGCATTTT	CASRTGAVGNQPQHF
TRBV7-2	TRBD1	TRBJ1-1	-	TGTGCCAGCAGCTTGCAGGGGGCCCACACTGAAGCTTTCTTT	CASSLQGAHTEAFF
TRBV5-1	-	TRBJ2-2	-	TGCGCCAGCAGCTATCAGGGCGGGGAGCTGTTTTTT	CASSYQGGELFF
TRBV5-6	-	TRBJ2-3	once	TGTGCCAGCAGCTTGGCGGGGGTGCCAGATACGCAGTATTTT	CASSLAGVPDTQYF
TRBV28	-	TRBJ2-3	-	TGTGCCAGCAGTTTATCGACAGCTCGAGATACGCAGTATTTT	CASSLSTARDTQYF
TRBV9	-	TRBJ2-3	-	TGTGCCAGCAGCGTAGCGGGGTCTAGCACAGATACGCAGTATTTT	CASSVAGSSTDTQYF
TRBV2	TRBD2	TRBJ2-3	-	TGTGCCAGCAGTGACCCTAGCGGCACCACAGATACGCAGTATTTT	CASSDPSGTTDTQYF
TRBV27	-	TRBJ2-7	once	TGTGCCACCATACGCTTCGGCGAGCAGTACTTC	CATIRFGEQYF
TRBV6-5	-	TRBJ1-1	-	TGTGCCAGCACGGGGGGCGCAAACACTGAAGCTTTCTTT	CASTGGANTEAFF
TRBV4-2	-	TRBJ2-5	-	TGTGCCAGCAGCCTGACCGGGACTCAAGAGACCCAGTACTTC	CASSLTGTQETQYF
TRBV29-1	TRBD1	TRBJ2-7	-	TGCAGCGTCGAGTTACAGGGGAAGGGATACGAGCAGTACTTC	CSVELQGKGYEQYF
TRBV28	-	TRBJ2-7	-	TGTGCCAGCCAGTTTCGGGTAGGATTATACGAGCAGTACTTC	CASQFRVGLYEQYF
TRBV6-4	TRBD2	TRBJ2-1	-	TGTGCCAGCAGCCCAGGGACTAGCAATGAGCAGTTCTTC	CASSPGTSNEQFF
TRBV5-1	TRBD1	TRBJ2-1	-	TGCGCCAGCAGTCCCGGGACAGGGAACCATGAGCAGTTCTTC	CASSPGTGNHEQFF
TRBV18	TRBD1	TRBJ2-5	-	TGTGCCAGCTCGAAACAGGGGGCAGGAGAGACCCAGTACTTC	CASSKQGAGETQYF
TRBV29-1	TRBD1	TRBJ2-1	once	TGCAGCGTTCTGAGGGGGCGCGGAAATGAGCAGTTCTTC	CSVLRGRGNEQFF
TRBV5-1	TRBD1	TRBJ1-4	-	TGCGCCAGCAGCTTGACAGGGGCGAGTGAAAAACTGTTTTTT	CASSLTGASEKLFF
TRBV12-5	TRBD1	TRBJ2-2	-	TGTGCTAGTGGCCAGGAATTGGGACAGGGAATGGAGCTGTTTTTT	CASGQELGQGMELFF
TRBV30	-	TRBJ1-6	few	TGTGCCTGGAGTGTAGGTCGGGGTAAGAATTCACCCCTCCACTTT	CAWSVGRGKNSPLHF
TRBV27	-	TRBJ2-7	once	TGTGCCAGCAGTTGGGGACAATCTTCCCACGAGCAGTACTTC	CASSWGQSSHEQYF
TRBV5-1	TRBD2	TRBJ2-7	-	TGCGCCAGCAGCTCGGGAGGGGGTCCCTACTCCTACGAGCAGTACTTC	CASSSGGGPYSYEQYF
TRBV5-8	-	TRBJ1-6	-	TGTGCCAGCAGCTCCGGTGCCTATAATTCACCCCTCCACTTT	CASSSGAYNSPLHF